This entry concerns a single TCR beta chain. The data belong to a study of blood T cell repertoires in COVID-19. As for the study in general: Samples taken during acute and convalescent COVID-19 were collected in the United States, Italy and Spain.

In the authors' workflow: Quantification of nucleated cells was approximated via reference gene primer amplification. Assay: immunoSEQ multiplex PCR; the TCRdb copy retains only in-frame clones and omits some. V and J calls plus clone size are reproduced from that table; the DNA served to infer D and trimming. Here the sample spans around 84,000 clones, 60% to 80% being singletons. The CDR3 length is 14 residues. Per germline, CDR1 LNHDA and CDR2 SQIVND (reference sequence). Trimming removed 6 bases from V and 0 bases from J; junction bases left unmatched: 3. The rearrangement uses TRBV19 and TRBJ2-7; 9 bases fit TRBD2. Sequencing was carried out using peripheral blood. The sequence was collected from a man aged 55-75 years with COVID-19, enrolled during active disease. The CDR3 reads CASRGLASSYEQYF. CDR3 bases: TGTGCCAGTAGAGGACTAGCGAGCTCCTACGAGCAGTACTTC. Complete variable domain (other parts from reference TRBV19 and TRBJ2-7): DGGITQSPKYLFRKEGQNVTLSCEQNLNHDAMYWYRQDPGQGLRLIYYSQIVNDFQKGDIAEGYSVSREKKESFPLTVTSAQKNPTAFYLCASRGLASSYEQYFGPGTRLTVT.